The clone carrying this TCR beta chain appeared a single time. The source of the sample is a study of blood T cell repertoires in COVID-19. The wider study: The analysed material was cDNA or gDNA that came from T cells, B-cell-depleted T cells, or PBMCs.

Germline lookup yields CDR1 SGHNT and CDR2 YYREEE (reference sequence). V was shortened by 1 base and J by 2 bases, with 12 bases between the two germline ends. This CDR3 comprises 15 residues. Some clones are missing from TCRdb's copy, which holds only in-frame ones; the method was immunoSEQ multiplex PCR. This sample has under 300,000 clones; roughly 87% occur once, and the top ten carry 0.8% to 1%. Categorization into cohorts depended on clinical history that participants reported. Before being deemed recovered, Cohort 3 donors had two negative PCRs, clearance, or symptom resolution. This TCR was sampled from a woman in her 30s who had recovered from COVID-19. Input material: PBMCs or T cells enriched from blood (not recorded which). The chain links TRBV5-4 to TRBJ2-5, with D possibly being TRBD2 (6 bases). The chain's CDR3 is CASSLSVSGQETQYF. The CDR3 nucleotides are TGTGCCAGCAGCTTGTCTGTTAGCGGACAAGAGACCCAGTACTTC. Full variable domain (missing parts from reference TRBV5-4 and TRBJ2-5): ETGVTQSPTHLIKTRGQQVTLRCSSQSGHNTVSWYQQALGQGPQFIFQYYREEENGRGNFPPRFSGLQFPNYSSELNVNALELDDSALYLCASSLSVSGQETQYFGPGTRLLVL.